The 24 T cell receptor beta chains in this list originate from one sample, sequenced in a study of ipilimumab plus nivolumab after autologous stem cell transplantation. Clones were read by immunoSEQ multiplex PCR, and TCRdb kept only the in-frame ones, dropping some. Of some 17,000 clones in the sample, roughly 79% were seen once. Sequences were derived from PBMCs, sampled in a trial of ipilimumab plus nivolumab as post-transplant consolidation. The source is a male donor with diffuse large B-cell lymphoma.

J is TRBJ1-2 and V is TRBV4-1, with TRBD1 matching 11 bases. Germline CDR1 reads MGHRA; CDR2 reads YSYEKL. V gave up 1 base and J gave up 4 bases; unmatched junction bases: 2. This CDR3 is built from 15 residues. CDR3 residues: CASSQAGQGGYGYTF. The CDR3 coding sequence is TGCGCCAGCAGCCAAGCGGGACAGGGGGGCTATGGCTACACCTTC.

This chain uses TRBV21-1 with TRBJ1-6. TRBV21-1 is a listed pseudogene. This CDR3 has 12 residues. CDR3: CASRSGTEPLHF. For the CDR3, the DNA is TGTGCCAGCAGAAGCGGTACCGAGCCCCTCCACTTT.

J is TRBJ1-1 and V is TRBV5-1, with D tentatively TRBD1 (5 bases). This CDR3 is built from 12 residues. V was shortened by 5 bases and J by 9 bases, with 14 bases between the two germline ends. The germline CDR1 and CDR2 sequences are SGHRS and YFSETQ. The CDR3 reads CASRDVGGKAFF. The DNA for the CDR3 is TGCGCCAGCAGGGATGTGGGGGGGAAAGCTTTCTTT.

This chain uses TRBV14 with TRBJ2-5; no clear D gene. The CDR3 spans 16 residues. V dropped 1 base and J dropped 2 bases, with 14 bases sitting between them. Germline V CDR1 and CDR2: SGHDN, FVKESK. The chain's CDR3 is CASSQVAWARQETQYF. In DNA form, the CDR3 reads TGTGCCAGCAGCCAAGTCGCGTGGGCGCGGCAAGAGACCCAGTACTTC.

V and J are TRBV27 and TRBJ1-1; D is ambiguous. CDR1 MNHEY and CDR2 SMNVEV come from the germline V gene (reference sequence). The CDR3 is 14 residues long. Trimming stripped 8 bases from V and 4 bases from J, with 17 bases between. The CDR3 bases are TGTGCCAGCGGGTCGGTTGGAGGACTCACTGAAGCTTTCTTT. Translated: CASGSVGGLTEAFF.

This clone has a handful of counts. Other DNA sequences in this specimen translate into the identical CDR3. The V gene is TRBV27, the J gene TRBJ2-3; D is unclear. Germline V lookup: CDR1 MNHEY, CDR2 SMNVEV (reference sequence). V was cut by 4 bases and J by 4 bases, with 6 bases left in between. The CDR3 length is 12 residues. The CDR3 here is CASSSSADTQYF. The CDR3 region has the DNA TGTGCCAGCAGTTCCTCCGCAGATACGCAGTATTTT.

The genes are TRBV29-1 and TRBJ2-7; 11 bases align to TRBD1. Germline loops: CDR1 SQVTM, CDR2 ANQGSEA. The CDR3 extends over 14 amino acids. The trim removed 6 bases at V and 0 bases at J, leaving 4 bases unmatched. CDR3 in amino acids: CSVGTGGLSYEQYF. The CDR3 nucleotides read TGCAGCGTCGGGACAGGGGGACTCTCCTACGAGCAGTACTTC.

This clone was counted once. The chain carries TRBV7-8 and TRBJ2-6, with a possible D match to TRBD2 (5 bases). Trimming left V 5 bases short and J 2 bases short, with 16 bases between. Germline loops: CDR1 SGHVS, CDR2 FQNEAQ. This CDR3 has 17 residues. The CDR3, as DNA: TGTGCCAGCAGCCCCCCCCGGAGGTATGCTGGGGCCAACGTCCTGACTTTC. Translated: CASSPPRRYAGANVLTF.

This chain uses TRBV5-1 with TRBJ2-2, with a weak D call TRBD2 (5 bases). CDR3 length equals 15 residues. The V gene's germline CDR1 is SGHRS and CDR2 YFSETQ. Trimming left V 2 bases short and J 2 bases short, with 10 bases between. CDR3 in DNA: TGCGCCAGCAGCTTCAGCGGTCACAACACCGGGGAGCTGTTTTTT. It is translated as CASSFSGHNTGELFF.

The table lists this clone with a count of one. The V and J genes are TRBV6-5 and TRBJ2-3, with D possibly TRBD1 on 6 matching bases. The CDR3 is 14 amino acids. V shed 7 bases and J shed 0 bases, with 11 bases lying between them. CDR1 and CDR2 (germline): MNHEY, SVGAGI. The CDR3 region is CASKPGHSTDTQYF. CDR3 bases: TGTGCCAGCAAGCCGGGACATAGCACAGATACGCAGTATTTT.

This clone was detected only a few times. V and J are TRBV30 and TRBJ1-2; 7 bases align to TRBD1. Per germline, CDR1 GTSNPN and CDR2 SVGIG (reference sequence). The CDR3 has 12 amino acids. Trimming at V came to 5 bases and at J to 7 bases, leaving 7 bases not matched to a gene. CDR3 DNA: TGTGCCTGGTGGTTCCCAGGGGGTGGCTACACCTTC. Translated: CAWWFPGGGYTF.

The J gene is TRBJ2-1, the V gene TRBV7-2; possibly TRBD1 or TRBD2 for D (5 bases each). The V and J ends lost 3 bases and 9 bases respectively, with 12 bases between them. This CDR3 comprises 13 residues. In germline, CDR1 is SGHTA, CDR2 FQGNSA. CDR3: CASSFGTGFEQFF. CDR3 nucleotides: TGTGCCAGCAGCTTTGGGACCGGGTTTGAGCAGTTCTTC.

The J gene is TRBJ2-3, the V gene TRBV10-1; 12 positions match TRBD2. The germline V gene encodes CDR1 WNHNN and CDR2 SYGVQD (reference sequence). The junction had 2 bases not matched to a gene; V was cut back by 2 bases and J by 2 bases. This CDR3 contains 16 residues. The CDR3 spells CASSETSGGTTDTQYF. The DNA of the CDR3 is TGCGCCAGCAGTGAGACTAGCGGGGGGACCACAGATACGCAGTATTTT.

The gene calls are TRBV4-3 and TRBJ1-2; D not certain. V was trimmed by 1 base and J by 5 bases, leaving 5 bases between them. The CDR3 runs to 12 residues. The germline gives CDR1 LGHNA, CDR2 YSLEER. CDR3 DNA sequence: TGCGCCAGCAGCCAAGGGCCTTATGGCTACACCTTC. Residues: CASSQGPYGYTF.

The chain recombines TRBV6-6 with TRBJ1-4; D is undetermined. The germline gives CDR1 MNHNY, CDR2 SVGAGI (reference sequence). Trimming took 6 bases from V and 5 from J, leaving 10 bases between them. The CDR3 totals 13 residues. The CDR3 DNA reads as TGTGCCAGCAGCCGGAGGGAGAATGAAAAACTGTTTTTT. Encoded protein: CASSRRENEKLFF.

V gene TRBV11-2 combines with J gene TRBJ1-4, with D hard to call. The V gene's germline CDR1 is SGHAT and CDR2 FQNNGV. The CDR3 is 15 residues long. V lost 6 bases and J lost 8, with 19 bases in between. The CDR3 loop is CASSSLRRLGEKLFF. The CDR3 DNA is TGTGCCAGCAGTTCCCTCAGGCGTCTTGGGGAAAAACTGTTTTTT.

This chain joins TRBV5-1 and TRBJ1-1; D unclear. This CDR3 has 14 residues. V shed 0 bases and J shed 10 bases, with 16 bases lying between them. In germline, CDR1 is SGHRS, CDR2 YFSETQ. The CDR3 reads CASSLAGPGKGAFF. CDR3 coding DNA: TGCGCCAGCAGCTTGGCCGGGCCGGGTAAAGGAGCTTTCTTT.

This chain uses TRBV10-3 with TRBJ2-1, with 11 bases lining up with TRBD2. V shed 2 bases and J 4 bases; nucleotides not matched to a gene: 1. The CDR3 covers 15 residues. Per germline, CDR1 ENHRY and CDR2 SYGVKD. The CDR3 nucleotides are TGTGCCATCAGTGAGCTAGCGGGGGGATACAATGAGCAGTTCTTC. It codes for CAISELAGGYNEQFF.

This chain joins TRBV6-6 and TRBJ2-7, with 7 bases identical to TRBD2. Germline CDR1 reads MNHNY; CDR2 reads SVGAGI (reference sequence). Trimming removed 6 bases from V and 4 bases from J; junction bases left unmatched: 15. The CDR3 consists of 16 residues. The CDR3, as DNA: TGTGCCAGCAGCCCACCGGCGGGGGACCAAATTTACGAGCAGTACTTC. This translates into CASSPPAGDQIYEQYF.

The rearrangement uses TRBV21-1 and TRBJ2-2; TRBD1 is the table's D call, not checked against the DNA. TRBV21-1 is listed as a pseudogene. The CDR3 spans 15 residues. In DNA form, the CDR3 reads TGTGCCCCTAGAGGGGGATTATATGGGACCGGGGAGCTGTTTTTT. Translation: CAPRGGLYGTGELFF.

The rearrangement uses TRBV19 and TRBJ1-2; no clear D gene. CDR1 and CDR2 (germline): LNHDA, SQIVND (reference sequence). The germline V and J ends were trimmed by 5 bases and 8 bases, with 24 bases remaining between them. The CDR3 is 16 amino acids. CDR3 sequence: CASSFAFVGVLGGYTF. CDR3 DNA: TGTGCCAGTAGTTTCGCTTTCGTGGGAGTATTGGGCGGCTACACCTTC. Full variable domain (missing parts from reference TRBV19 and TRBJ1-2): DGGITQSPKYLFRKEGQNVTLSCEQNLNHDAMYWYRQDPGQGLRLIYYSQIVNDFQKGDIAEGYSVSREKKESFPLTVTSAQKNPTAFYLCASSFAFVGVLGGYTFGSGTRLTVV.

There are a few counts of this clone. Other DNA sequences in this sample translate to the same CDR3. The rearrangement links TRBV30 to TRBJ1-2, with unresolved D. Germline V gives CDR1 GTSNPN, CDR2 SVGIG (reference sequence). The V end was cut by 0 bases, the J end by 0 bases, with 5 bases between. The CDR3 runs to 13 residues. The CDR3 protein is CAWSVEANYGYTF. The DNA for the CDR3 is TGTGCCTGGAGTGTTGAGGCTAACTATGGCTACACCTTC.

The V gene is TRBV5-1, the J gene TRBJ2-6; tentatively, D is TRBD1 (6 bases). Trimming took 7 bases from V and 1 from J, leaving 9 bases between them. Germline V gene data show CDR1 as SGHRS and CDR2 as YFSETQ. The CDR3 runs 14 residues. CDR3 sequence reads: CASLDRSGANVLTF. The CDR3 bases are TGCGCCAGCCTCGACAGGTCTGGGGCCAACGTCCTGACTTTC.

V is TRBV5-6 and J is TRBJ1-1; D unclear. Between the trimmed V and J ends, which lost 1 base and 4 bases, there was a span of 11 bases. The CDR3 has 14 residues. Germline V gives CDR1 SGHDT, CDR2 YYEEEE. This CDR3 is CASSLIGVSTEAFF. The CDR3 nucleotides read TGTGCCAGCAGCTTGATTGGGGTGAGCACTGAAGCTTTCTTT.